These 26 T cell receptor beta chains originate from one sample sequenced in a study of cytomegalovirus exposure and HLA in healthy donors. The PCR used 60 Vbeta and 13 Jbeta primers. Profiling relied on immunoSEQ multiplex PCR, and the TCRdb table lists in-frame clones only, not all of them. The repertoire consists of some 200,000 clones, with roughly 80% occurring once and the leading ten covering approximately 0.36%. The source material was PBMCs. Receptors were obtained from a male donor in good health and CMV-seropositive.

The CDR3 nucleotides read TGTGCCAGCACCCCCGGGGCGGGGAGAGGTGAGCAGTTCTTC. Its protein is CASTPGAGRGEQFF. The chain is built from TRBV11-3 and TRBJ2-1; D might be TRBD2 (6 bases). Trimming cost V 7 bases and J 9 bases, with 19 bases left between them. The CDR3 contains 14 residues. CDR1 is SGHNT and CDR2 is YENEEA in the germline V gene.

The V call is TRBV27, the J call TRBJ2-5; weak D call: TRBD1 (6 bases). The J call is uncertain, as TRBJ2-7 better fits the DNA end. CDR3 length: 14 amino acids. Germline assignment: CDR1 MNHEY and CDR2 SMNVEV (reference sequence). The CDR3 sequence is CASSFFKDSYEQYF. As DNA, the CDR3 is TGTGCCAGCAGTTTTTTCAAGGACAGCTACGAGCAGTACTTC.

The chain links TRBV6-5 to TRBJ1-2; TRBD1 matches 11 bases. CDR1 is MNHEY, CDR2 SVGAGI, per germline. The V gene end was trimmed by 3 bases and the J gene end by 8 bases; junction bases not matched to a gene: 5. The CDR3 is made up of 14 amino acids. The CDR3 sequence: CASSYSGTGGGYTF. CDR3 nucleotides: TGTGCCAGCAGTTATTCCGGGACAGGGGGGGGCTACACCTTC.

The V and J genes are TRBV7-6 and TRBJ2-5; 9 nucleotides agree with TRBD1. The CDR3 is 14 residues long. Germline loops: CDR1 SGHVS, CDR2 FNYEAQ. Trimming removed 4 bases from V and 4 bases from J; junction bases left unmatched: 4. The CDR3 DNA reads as TGTGCCAGCAGCTCCACGGACAGGGGAGAGACCCAGTACTTC. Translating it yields CASSSTDRGETQYF.

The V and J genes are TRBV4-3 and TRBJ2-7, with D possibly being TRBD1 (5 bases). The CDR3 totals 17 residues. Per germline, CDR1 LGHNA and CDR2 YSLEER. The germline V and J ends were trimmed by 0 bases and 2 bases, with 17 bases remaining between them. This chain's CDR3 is CASSQDRFARETYEQYF. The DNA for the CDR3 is TGCGCCAGCAGCCAAGATCGGTTTGCCAGGGAAACCTACGAGCAGTACTTC.

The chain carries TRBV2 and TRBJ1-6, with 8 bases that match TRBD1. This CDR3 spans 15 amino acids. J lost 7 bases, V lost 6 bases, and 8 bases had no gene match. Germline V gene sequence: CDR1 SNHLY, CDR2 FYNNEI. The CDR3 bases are TGTGCCAGCAGGAGGGACAGGCAAAGAAATTCACCCCTCCACTTT. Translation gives CASRRDRQRNSPLHF.

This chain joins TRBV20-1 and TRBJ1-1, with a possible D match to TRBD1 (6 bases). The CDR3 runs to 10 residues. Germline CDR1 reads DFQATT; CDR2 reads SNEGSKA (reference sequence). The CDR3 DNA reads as TGCAGGGCAGGGGACACTGAAGCTTTCTTT. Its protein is CRAGDTEAFF.

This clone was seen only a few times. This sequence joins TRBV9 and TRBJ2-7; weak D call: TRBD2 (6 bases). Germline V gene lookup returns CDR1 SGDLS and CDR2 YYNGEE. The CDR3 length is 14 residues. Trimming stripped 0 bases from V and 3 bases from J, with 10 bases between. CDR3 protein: CASSVEGGIYEQYF. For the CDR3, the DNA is TGTGCCAGCAGCGTAGAAGGCGGGATCTACGAGCAGTACTTC.

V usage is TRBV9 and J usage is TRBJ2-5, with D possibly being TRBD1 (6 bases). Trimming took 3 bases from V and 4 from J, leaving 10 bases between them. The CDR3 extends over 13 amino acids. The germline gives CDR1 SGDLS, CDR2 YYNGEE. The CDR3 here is CASSASDRETQYF. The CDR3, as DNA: TGTGCCAGCAGCGCATCGGACAGAGAGACCCAGTACTTC.

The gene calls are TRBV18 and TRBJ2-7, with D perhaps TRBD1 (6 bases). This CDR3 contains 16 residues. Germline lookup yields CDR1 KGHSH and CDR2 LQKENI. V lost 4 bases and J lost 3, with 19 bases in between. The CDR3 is CASSLGQPALGYEQYF. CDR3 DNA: TGTGCCAGCTCACTTGGACAGCCCGCTCTTGGCTACGAGCAGTACTTC.

The CDR3 nucleotides read TGTGCCAGCAGCCTCTACTCCCCGAGCTCCTACGAGCAGTACTTC. Translation: CASSLYSPSSYEQYF. V gene TRBV7-6 combines with J gene TRBJ2-7, with no clear D. Between the trimmed V and J ends, which lost 5 bases and 0 bases, there was a span of 14 bases. CDR3 length: 15 amino acids. The germline CDR1 and CDR2 sequences are SGHVS and FNYEAQ.

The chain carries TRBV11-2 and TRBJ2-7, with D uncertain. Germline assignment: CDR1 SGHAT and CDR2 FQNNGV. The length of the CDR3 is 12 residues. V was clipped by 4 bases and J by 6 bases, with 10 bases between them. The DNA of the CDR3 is TGTGCCAGCAGCTCTATGCGTGTCGAGCAGTACTTC. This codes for CASSSMRVEQYF.

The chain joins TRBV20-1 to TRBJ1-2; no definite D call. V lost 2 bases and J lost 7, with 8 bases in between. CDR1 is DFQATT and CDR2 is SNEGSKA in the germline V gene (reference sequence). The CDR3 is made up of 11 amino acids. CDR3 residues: CSARSTRGYTF. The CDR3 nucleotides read TGCAGTGCTAGATCCACGCGTGGCTACACCTTC.

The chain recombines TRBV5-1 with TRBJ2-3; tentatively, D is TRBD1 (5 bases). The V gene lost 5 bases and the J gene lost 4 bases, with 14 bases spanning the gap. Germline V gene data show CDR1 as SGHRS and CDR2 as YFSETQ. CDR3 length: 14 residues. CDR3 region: CASSPVSQADTQYF. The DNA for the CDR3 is TGCGCCAGCAGTCCGGTGTCACAGGCAGATACGCAGTATTTT.

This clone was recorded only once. CDR3 loop: CSVGLRSSYNEQFF. DNA of the CDR3: TGCAGCGTGGGACTACGAAGCTCCTACAATGAGCAGTTCTTC. This rearrangement joins TRBV29-1 to TRBJ2-1; 7 nucleotides line up with TRBD2. The CDR3 is made up of 14 amino acids. The germline gives CDR1 SQVTM, CDR2 ANQGSEA. The J segment lost 0 bases and the V segment lost 6 bases, leaving 5 bases of the junction unmatched.

For the CDR3, the DNA is TGTGCCAGCAGTTTATGGCTAGCGGGAACGTACGAGCAGTACTTC. Translated, it gives CASSLWLAGTYEQYF. The genes are TRBV27 and TRBJ2-7, with 9 bases that match TRBD2. The CDR3 spans 15 residues. CDR1 is MNHEY, CDR2 SMNVEV, per germline (reference sequence). The ends lost 1 base at V and 4 bases at J; junction bases unmatched: 5.

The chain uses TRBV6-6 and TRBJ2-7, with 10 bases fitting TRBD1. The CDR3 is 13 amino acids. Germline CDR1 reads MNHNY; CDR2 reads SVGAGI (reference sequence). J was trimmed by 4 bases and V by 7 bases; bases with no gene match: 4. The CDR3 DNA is TGTGCCAGCACGACAGGGGGCGTTTACGAGCAGTACTTC. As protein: CASTTGGVYEQYF.

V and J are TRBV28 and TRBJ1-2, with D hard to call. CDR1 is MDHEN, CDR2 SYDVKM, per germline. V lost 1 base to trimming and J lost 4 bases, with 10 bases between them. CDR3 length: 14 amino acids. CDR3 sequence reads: CASSLLSGSYGYTF. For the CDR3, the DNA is TGTGCCAGCAGTTTATTATCAGGAAGCTATGGCTACACCTTC.

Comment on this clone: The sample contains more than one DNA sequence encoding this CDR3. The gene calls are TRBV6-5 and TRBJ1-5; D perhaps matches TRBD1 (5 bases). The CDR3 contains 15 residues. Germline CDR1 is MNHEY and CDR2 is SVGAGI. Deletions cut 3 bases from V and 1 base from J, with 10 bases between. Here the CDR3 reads CASSYRQGSNQPQHF. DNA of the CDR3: TGTGCCAGCAGTTATCGTCAGGGAAGCAATCAGCCCCAGCATTTT.

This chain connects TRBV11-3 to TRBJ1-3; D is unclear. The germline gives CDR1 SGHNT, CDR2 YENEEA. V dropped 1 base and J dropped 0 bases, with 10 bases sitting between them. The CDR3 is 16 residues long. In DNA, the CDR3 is TGTGCCAGCAGCTTAGGCGGACTCAGCTCTGGAAACACCATATATTTT. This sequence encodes CASSLGGLSSGNTIYF.

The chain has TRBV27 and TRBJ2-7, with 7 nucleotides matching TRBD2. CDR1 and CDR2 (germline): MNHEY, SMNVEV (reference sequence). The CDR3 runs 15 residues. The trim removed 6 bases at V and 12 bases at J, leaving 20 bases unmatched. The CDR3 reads CASSRSLAELTVLYF. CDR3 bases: TGTGCCAGCAGCCGTAGTCTAGCGGAACTTACGGTGCTGTACTTC.

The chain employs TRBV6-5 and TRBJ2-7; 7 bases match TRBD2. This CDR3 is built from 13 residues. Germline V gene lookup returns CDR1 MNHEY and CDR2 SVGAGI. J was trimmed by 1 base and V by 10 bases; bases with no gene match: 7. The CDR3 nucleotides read TGTGCCACCGCTAGCGGATGGTCCTACGAGCAGTACTTC. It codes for CATASGWSYEQYF.

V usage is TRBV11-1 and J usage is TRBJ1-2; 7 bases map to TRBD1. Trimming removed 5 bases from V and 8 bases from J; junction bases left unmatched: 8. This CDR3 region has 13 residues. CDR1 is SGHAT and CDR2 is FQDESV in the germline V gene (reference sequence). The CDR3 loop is CASSPGTAGGYTF. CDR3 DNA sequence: TGTGCCAGCAGCCCCGGGACAGCTGGAGGCTACACCTTC. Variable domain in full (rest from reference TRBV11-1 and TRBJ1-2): EAEVAQSPRYKITEKSQAVAFWCDPISGHATLYWYRQILGQGPELLVQFQDESVVDDSQLPKDRFSAERLKGVDSTLKIQPAELGDSAMYLCASSPGTAGGYTFGSGTRLTVV.

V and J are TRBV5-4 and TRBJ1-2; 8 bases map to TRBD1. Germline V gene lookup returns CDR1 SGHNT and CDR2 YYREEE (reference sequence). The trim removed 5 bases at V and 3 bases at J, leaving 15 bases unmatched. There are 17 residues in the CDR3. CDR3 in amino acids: CASREGQVANIHYGYTF. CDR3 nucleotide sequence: TGTGCCAGCAGGGAGGGACAGGTAGCTAATATCCACTATGGCTACACCTTC.

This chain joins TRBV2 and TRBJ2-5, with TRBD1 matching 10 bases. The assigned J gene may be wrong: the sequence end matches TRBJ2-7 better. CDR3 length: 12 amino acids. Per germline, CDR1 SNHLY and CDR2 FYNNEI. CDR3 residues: CAIRQGAGEQYF. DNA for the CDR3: TGTGCCATAAGACAGGGGGCAGGCGAGCAGTACTTC.

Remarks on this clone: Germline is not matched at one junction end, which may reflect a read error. The CDR3 nucleotides are TGTGCTAGCAGCTTAGAGTCTGGGACAGTTTACAATGAGCAGTTCTTC. Its translation is CASSLESGTVYNEQFF. V usage is TRBV7-7 and J usage is TRBJ2-1; TRBD1 aligns across 7 bases. CDR1 is SSHAT, CDR2 FNYEAQ, per germline (reference sequence). CDR3 length: 16 amino acids.